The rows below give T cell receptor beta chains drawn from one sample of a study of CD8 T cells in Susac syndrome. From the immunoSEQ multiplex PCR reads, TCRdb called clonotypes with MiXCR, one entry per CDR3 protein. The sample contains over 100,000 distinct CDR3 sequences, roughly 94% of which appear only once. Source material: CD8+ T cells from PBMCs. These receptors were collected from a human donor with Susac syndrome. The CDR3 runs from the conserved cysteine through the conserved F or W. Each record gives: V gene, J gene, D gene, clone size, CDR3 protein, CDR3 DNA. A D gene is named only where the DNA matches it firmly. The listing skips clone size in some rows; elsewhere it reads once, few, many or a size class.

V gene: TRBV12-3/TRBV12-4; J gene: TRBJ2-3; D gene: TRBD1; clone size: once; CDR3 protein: CASTRTGSTDTQYF; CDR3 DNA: TGTGCCAGCACCCGGACAGGGAGCACAGATACGCAGTATTTT
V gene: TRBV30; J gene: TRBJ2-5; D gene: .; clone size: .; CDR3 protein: CAWTGSAETQYF; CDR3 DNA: TGTGCCTGGACCGGGTCCGCCGAGACCCAGTACTTC
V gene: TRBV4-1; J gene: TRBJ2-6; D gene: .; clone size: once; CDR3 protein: CASSQGGPPGPGANVLTF; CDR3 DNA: TGCGCCAGCAGCCAAGGAGGACCCCCGGGTCCTGGGGCCAACGTCCTGACTTTC
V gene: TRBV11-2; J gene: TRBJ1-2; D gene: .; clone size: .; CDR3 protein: CASSAGPLRDGYTF; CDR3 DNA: TGTGCCAGCAGCGCAGGACCTTTGCGGGATGGCTACACCTTC
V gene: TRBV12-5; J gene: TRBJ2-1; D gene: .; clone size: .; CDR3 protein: CASGLSTLEQFF; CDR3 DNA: TGTGCTAGTGGTTTGAGTACGCTCGAGCAGTTCTTC
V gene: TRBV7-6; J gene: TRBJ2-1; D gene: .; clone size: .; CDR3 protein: CASSLAANEQFF; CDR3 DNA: TGTGCCAGCAGCTTAGCGGCCAATGAGCAGTTCTTC
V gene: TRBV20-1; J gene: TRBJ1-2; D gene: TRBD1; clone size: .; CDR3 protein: CSASHGQGNYGYTF; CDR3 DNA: TGCAGTGCTAGCCACGGACAGGGAAACTATGGCTACACCTTC
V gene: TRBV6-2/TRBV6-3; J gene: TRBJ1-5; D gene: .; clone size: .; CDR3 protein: CAISGQNSPNRPQHF; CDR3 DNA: TGTGCCATCTCAGGACAGAACAGTCCCAATCGGCCCCAGCATTTT
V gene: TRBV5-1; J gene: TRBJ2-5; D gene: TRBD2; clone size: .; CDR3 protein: CASTQRGQETQYF; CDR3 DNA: TGCGCCAGCACCCAGCGGGGCCAAGAGACCCAGTACTTC
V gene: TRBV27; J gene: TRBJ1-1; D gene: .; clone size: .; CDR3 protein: CASRGEGNTEAFF; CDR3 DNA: TGTGCCAGCAGGGGGGAAGGGAACACTGAAGCTTTCTTT
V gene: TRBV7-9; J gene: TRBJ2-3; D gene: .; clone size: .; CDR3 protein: CASSWDGSTDTQYF; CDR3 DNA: TGTGCCAGCAGCTGGGACGGCAGCACAGATACGCAGTATTTT
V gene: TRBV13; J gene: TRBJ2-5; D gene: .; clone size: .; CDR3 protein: CASSERGRRGETQYF; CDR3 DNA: TGTGCCAGCAGCGAGAGGGGACGGCGAGGGGAGACCCAGTACTTC
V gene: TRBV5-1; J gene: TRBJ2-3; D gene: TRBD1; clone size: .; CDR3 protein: CASRDGQGPDTQYF; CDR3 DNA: TGCGCCAGCAGAGACGGACAGGGCCCCGATACGCAGTATTTT
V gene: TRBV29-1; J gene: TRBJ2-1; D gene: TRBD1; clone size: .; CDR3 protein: CSVEEVDRGLDEQFF; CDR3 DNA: TGCAGCGTTGAAGAAGTCGACAGGGGGCTCGATGAGCAGTTCTTC
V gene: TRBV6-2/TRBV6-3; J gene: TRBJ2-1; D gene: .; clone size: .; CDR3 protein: CASSYTDYNEQFF; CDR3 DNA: TGTGCCAGCAGTTACACCGACTACAATGAGCAGTTCTTC
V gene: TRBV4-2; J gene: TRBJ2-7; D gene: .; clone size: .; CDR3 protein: CASSQGAGGDYEQYF; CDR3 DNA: TGTGCCAGCAGCCAAGGAGCCGGCGGGGACTACGAGCAGTACTTC
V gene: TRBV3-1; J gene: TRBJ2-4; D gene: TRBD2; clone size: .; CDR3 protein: CASSQDPSGGLLAKNIQYF; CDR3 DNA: TGTGCCAGCAGCCAAGATCCTAGCGGGGGTCTCCTAGCCAAAAACATTCAGTACTTC
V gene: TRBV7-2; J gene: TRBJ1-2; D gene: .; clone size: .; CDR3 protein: CASSFAGLNYGYTF; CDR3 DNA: TGTGCCAGCAGCTTTGCAGGGCTTAACTATGGCTACACCTTC
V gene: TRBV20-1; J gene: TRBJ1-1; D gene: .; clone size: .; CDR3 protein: CTPMNTEAFF; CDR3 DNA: TGCACTCCGATGAACACTGAAGCTTTCTTT
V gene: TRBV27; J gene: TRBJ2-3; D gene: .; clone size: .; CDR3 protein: CASSLSQTDTQYF; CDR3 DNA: TGTGCCAGCAGTTTATCCCAAACAGATACGCAGTATTTT
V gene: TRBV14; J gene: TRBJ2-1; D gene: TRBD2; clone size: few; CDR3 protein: CASSQGEGNEQFF; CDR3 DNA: TGTGCCAGCAGCCAAGGGGAGGGGAATGAGCAGTTCTTC
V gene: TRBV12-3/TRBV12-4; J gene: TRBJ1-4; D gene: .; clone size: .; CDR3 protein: CASSSSGNEKLFF; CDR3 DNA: TGTGCCAGCAGTTCATCAGGGAATGAAAAACTGTTTTTT
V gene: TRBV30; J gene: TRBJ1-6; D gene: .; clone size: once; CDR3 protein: CAWTIDSFSSPLHF; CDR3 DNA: TGTGCCTGGACTATAGACAGTTTTTCTTCACCCCTCCACTTT
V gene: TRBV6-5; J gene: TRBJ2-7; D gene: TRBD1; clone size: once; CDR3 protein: CASSYSINRGVSYEQYF; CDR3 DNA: TGTGCCAGCAGTTACTCGATTAACAGGGGAGTCTCCTACGAGCAGTACTTC
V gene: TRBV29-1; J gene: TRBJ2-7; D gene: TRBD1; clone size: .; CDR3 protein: CSVEGGRDRVYEQYF; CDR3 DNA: TGCAGCGTTGAAGGGGGTCGGGACAGGGTCTACGAGCAGTACTTC
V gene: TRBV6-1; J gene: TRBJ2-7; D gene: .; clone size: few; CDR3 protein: CASRPQGFSYEQYF; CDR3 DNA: TGTGCCAGCAGACCTCAGGGGTTCTCCTACGAGCAGTACTTC
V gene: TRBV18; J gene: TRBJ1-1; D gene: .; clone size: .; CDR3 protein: CASSPNTRNTEAFF; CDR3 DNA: TGTGCCAGCTCGCCGAACACCAGGAACACTGAAGCTTTCTTT
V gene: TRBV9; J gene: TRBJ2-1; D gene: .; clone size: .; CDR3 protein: CASSAKALVGTYNEQFF; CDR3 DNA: TGTGCCAGCAGCGCGAAAGCACTAGTAGGGACCTACAATGAGCAGTTCTTC
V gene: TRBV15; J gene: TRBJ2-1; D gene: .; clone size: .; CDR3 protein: CATSRGAGTYNEQFF; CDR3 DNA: TGTGCCACCAGCAGAGGAGCAGGGACCTACAATGAGCAGTTCTTC
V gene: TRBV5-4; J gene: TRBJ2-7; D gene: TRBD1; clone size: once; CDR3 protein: CASSLDRGAYEQYF; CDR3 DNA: TGTGCCAGCAGTTTAGACAGGGGGGCCTACGAGCAGTACTTC
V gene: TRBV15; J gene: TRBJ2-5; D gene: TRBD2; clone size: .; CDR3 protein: CATSRGAGGPEETQYF; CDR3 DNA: TGTGCCACCAGCAGAGGAGCGGGGGGGCCGGAGGAGACCCAGTACTTC
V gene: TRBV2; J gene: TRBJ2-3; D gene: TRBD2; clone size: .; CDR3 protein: CASTPTGTSGGTDTQYF; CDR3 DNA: TGTGCCAGCACCCCAACCGGGACTAGCGGAGGCACAGATACGCAGTATTTT
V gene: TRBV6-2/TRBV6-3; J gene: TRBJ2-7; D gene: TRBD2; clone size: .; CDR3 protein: CASSSPGSGGEQYF; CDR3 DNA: TGTGCCAGCAGTTCGCCAGGGTCGGGGGGCGAGCAGTACTTC
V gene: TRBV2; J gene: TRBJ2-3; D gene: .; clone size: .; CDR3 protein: CASSGLGSTDTQYF; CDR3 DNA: TGTGCCAGCAGTGGTCTCGGAAGCACAGATACGCAGTATTTT
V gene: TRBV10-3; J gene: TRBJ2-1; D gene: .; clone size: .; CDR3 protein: CAISGPGLDHNEQFF; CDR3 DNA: TGTGCCATCAGTGGCCCGGGACTGGATCATAATGAGCAGTTCTTC
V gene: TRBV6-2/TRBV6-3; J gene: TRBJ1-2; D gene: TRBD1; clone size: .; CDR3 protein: CASSFGTEYGYTF; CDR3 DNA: TGTGCCAGCAGCTTCGGGACAGAGTATGGCTACACCTTC
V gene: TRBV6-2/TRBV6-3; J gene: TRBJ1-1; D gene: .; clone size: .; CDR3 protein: CASSYENTEAFF; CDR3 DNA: TGTGCCAGCAGTTACGAGAACACTGAAGCTTTCTTT
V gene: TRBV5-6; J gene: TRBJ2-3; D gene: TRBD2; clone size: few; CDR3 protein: CASSLSLAGDTQYF; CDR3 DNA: TGTGCCAGCAGCTTGAGCCTAGCGGGGGACACGCAGTATTTT
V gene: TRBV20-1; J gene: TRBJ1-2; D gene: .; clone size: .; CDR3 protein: CSARTGTNYGYTF; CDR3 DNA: TGCAGTGCTAGAACAGGGACCAACTATGGCTACACCTTC
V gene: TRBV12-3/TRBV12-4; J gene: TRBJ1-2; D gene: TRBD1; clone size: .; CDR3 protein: CASSSTGQGGYGYTF; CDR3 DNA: TGTGCCAGCAGTTCCACAGGACAGGGCGGCTATGGCTACACCTTC
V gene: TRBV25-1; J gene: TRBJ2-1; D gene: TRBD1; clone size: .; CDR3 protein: CASSEGQGPDNEQFF; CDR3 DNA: TGTGCCAGCAGTGAGGGACAGGGACCTGACAATGAGCAGTTCTTC
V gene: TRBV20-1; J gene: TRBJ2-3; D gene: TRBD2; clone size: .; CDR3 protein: CSARHIPTTSGGTSTDTQYF; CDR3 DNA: TGCAGTGCTAGACATATTCCTACGACTAGCGGGGGAACTAGCACAGATACGCAGTATTTT
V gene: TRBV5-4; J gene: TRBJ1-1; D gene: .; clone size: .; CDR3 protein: CASSVGLLNTEAFF; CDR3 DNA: TGTGCCAGCAGCGTGGGCCTTTTGAACACTGAAGCTTTCTTT
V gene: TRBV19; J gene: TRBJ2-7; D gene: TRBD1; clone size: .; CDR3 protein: CASREGTAYEQYF; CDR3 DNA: TGTGCCAGTAGGGAAGGGACAGCCTACGAGCAGTACTTC
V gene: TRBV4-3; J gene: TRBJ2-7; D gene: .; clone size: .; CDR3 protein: CASSLFPLTAELSYEQYF; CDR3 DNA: TGCGCCAGCAGCCTATTCCCCCTTACAGCAGAACTCTCCTACGAGCAGTACTTC
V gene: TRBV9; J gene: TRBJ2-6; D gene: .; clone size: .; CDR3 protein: CASSPEPEVSGANVLTF; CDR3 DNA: TGTGCCAGCAGCCCAGAACCGGAGGTCTCTGGGGCCAACGTCCTGACTTTC
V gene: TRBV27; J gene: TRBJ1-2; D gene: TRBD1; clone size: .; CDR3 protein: CASSPQGEGNYGYTF; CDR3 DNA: TGTGCCAGCAGCCCACAGGGGGAGGGTAACTATGGCTACACCTTC
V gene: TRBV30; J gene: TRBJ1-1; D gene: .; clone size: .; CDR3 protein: CAWRPGSEAFF; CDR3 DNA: TGTGCCTGGAGGCCGGGCTCTGAAGCTTTCTTT
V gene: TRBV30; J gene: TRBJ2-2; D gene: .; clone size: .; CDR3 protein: CAWSRTGELFF; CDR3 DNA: TGTGCCTGGAGTCGCACCGGGGAGCTGTTTTTT
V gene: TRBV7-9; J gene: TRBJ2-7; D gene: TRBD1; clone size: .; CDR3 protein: CASRKTGFDEQYF; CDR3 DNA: TGTGCCAGCAGGAAGACAGGGTTCGACGAGCAGTACTTC
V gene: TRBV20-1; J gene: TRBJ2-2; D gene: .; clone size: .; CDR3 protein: CSARGWGEGTGELFF; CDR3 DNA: TGCAGTGCTAGAGGGTGGGGGGAAGGCACCGGGGAGCTGTTTTTT
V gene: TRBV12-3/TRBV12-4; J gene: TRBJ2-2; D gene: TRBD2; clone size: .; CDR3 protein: CASSLLAGGPLSWELFF; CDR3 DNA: TGTGCCAGCAGCCTTCTAGCGGGGGGGCCCTTAAGTTGGGAGCTGTTTTTT
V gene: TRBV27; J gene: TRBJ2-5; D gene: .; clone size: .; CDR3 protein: CASSSYRDGEETQYF; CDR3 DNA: TGTGCCAGCAGTTCCTACCGGGACGGCGAAGAGACCCAGTACTTC
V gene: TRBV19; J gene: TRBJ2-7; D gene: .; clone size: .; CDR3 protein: CASSSRGGGDEQYF; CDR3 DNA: TGTGCCAGTAGTTCCCGAGGCGGGGGCGACGAGCAGTACTTC
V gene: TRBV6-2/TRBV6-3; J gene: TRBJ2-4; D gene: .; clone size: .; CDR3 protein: CASSLTLAKNIQYF; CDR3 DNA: TGTGCCAGCAGTTTGACACTAGCCAAAAACATTCAGTACTTC
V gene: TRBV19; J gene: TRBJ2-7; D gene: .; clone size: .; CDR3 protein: CASSLLPGPLNEQYF; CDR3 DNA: TGTGCCAGTAGTCTGTTACCGGGACCCCTTAACGAGCAGTACTTC
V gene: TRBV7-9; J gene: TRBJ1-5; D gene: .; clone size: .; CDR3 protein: CASSSEGGSNQPQHF; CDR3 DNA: TGTGCCAGCAGCTCCGAGGGGGGGAGCAATCAGCCCCAGCATTTT
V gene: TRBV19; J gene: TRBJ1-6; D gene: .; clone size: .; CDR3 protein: CAKSGTANSPLHF; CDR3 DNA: TGTGCCAAATCCGGGACGGCGAATTCACCCCTCCACTTT
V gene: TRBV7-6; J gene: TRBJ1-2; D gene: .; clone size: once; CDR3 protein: CASSLERGHGYTF; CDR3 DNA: TGTGCCAGCAGCTTAGAGAGGGGCCATGGCTACACCTTC